The TCR beta chain described here comes from a study of naive and memory T cell subsets. Findings and limits, study-wide: From naive to CM, EM and EMRA, diversity decreased and Gini increased.

The beta constant-region primer was an equimolar mix of two oligonucleotides covering TRBC1 and TRBC2. The cDNA 3' end received a ligated single-stranded oligonucleotide carrying the SP2 primer and a 12-nucleotide UMI. Each CDR3 protein gets one entry after TCRdb re-called the UMI-ligation and nested PCR reads with MiXCR. The sample consists of about 85,000 distinct CDR3 sequences, around 14% of them appearing once. This clonotype was counted only a few times. What it binds is not known. Sequential positive selection took CD4 T cells first, then CD8 T cells. This CDR3 region has 15 residues. Germline CDR1 and CDR2: LGHNT and FRNRAP. The V end was cut by 0 bases, the J end by 4 bases, with 9 bases between.

This TCR was sampled from a human donor in good health. The chain couples TRBV12-5 to TRBJ2-2, with D uncertain. The sample was central memory CD4+ T cells from blood. The CDR3, as DNA: TGTGCTAGTGGTTTGGTTAGCCTGGGCACCGGGGAGCTGTTTTTT. Translation gives CASGLVSLGTGELFF. The full variable domain, rest sourced from reference TRBV12-5 and TRBJ2-2, is DARVTQTPRHKVTEMGQEVTMRCQPILGHNTVFWYRQTMMQGLELLAYFRNRAPLDDSGMPKDRFSAEMPDATLATLKIQPSEPRDSAVYFCASGLVSLGTGELFFGEGSRLTVL.